This TCR beta chain appears in the sequencing data of a study of cytomegalovirus exposure and HLA in healthy donors. This clone was picked up a small number of times. As yet, its antigen is unknown. Study results and limitations: Sequencing depth roughly uniform across donors was assumed in presence/absence analyses. The study carried out a later analysis of TCR beta sequences. It associated some 17,000 of them with specific HLA alleles at a false discovery rate of 0.05. It emerged from a later analysis that several of the most significant clusters appeared to be linked to common viral pathogens.

It was with 60 Vbeta and 13 Jbeta primers that the PCR ran. Profiling relied on immunoSEQ multiplex PCR, and the TCRdb table lists in-frame clones only, not all of them. Among some 120,000 clones listed, roughly four fifths were seen once. The CDR3 length is 13 residues. Germline V gene sequence: CDR1 SNHLY, CDR2 FYNNEI. V was cut by 3 bases and J by 9 bases, with 12 bases left in between. Every donor was a healthy person donating bone marrow. Sequencing was carried out using PBMCs. The rearrangement links TRBV2 to TRBJ1-5; D is perhaps TRBD1 (5 bases). The TCR comes from a woman aged 45-59 years in good health and CMV-seropositive. CDR3 bases: TGTGCCAGCAGTGAGACCAGGGACTCGCCCCAGCATTTT. As protein: CASSETRDSPQHF.